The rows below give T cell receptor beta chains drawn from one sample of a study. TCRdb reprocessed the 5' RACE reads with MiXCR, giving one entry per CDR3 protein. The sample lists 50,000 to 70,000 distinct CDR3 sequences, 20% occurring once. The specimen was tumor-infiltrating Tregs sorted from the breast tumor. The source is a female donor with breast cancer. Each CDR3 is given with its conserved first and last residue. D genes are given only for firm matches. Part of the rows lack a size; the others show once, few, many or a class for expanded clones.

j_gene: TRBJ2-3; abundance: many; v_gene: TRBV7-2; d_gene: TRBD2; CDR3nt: TGTGCCAGCAGCAAGCGGGAGCTGACAGATACGCAGTATTTT; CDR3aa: CASSKRELTDTQYF
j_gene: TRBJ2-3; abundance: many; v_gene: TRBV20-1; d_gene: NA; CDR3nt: TGCAGTGCTAGAGATCCCGGGCCACCCACAATCGGGCGAAAGGATACGCAGTATTTT; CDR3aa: CSARDPGPPTIGRKDTQYF
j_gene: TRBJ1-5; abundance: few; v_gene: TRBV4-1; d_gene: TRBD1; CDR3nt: TGCGCCAGCAGCCAAGAGTGGACAGGGAGAGGTAGACCCCAGCATTTT; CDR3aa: CASSQEWTGRGRPQHF
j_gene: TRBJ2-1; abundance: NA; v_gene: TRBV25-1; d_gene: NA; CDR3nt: TGTGCCAGCCGCCTGACGGAGGGAAACAATGAGCAGTTCTTC; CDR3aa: CASRLTEGNNEQFF
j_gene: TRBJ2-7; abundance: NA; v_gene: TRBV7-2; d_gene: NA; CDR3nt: TGTGCCAGCAGCGCCCGACTAGATTTCGGGCTCGAGCAGTACTTC; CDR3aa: CASSARLDFGLEQYF
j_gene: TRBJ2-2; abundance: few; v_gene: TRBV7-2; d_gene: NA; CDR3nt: TGTGCCAGCAGCCTCACTGGGTTACCTACCGGGGAGCTGTTTTTT; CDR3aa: CASSLTGLPTGELFF
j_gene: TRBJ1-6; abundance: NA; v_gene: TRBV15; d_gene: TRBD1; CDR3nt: TGTGCCACCAGCACCGGACAGGGGAGTGATAATTCACCCCTCCACTTT; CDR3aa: CATSTGQGSDNSPLHF
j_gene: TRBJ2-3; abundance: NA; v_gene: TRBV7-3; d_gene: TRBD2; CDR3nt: TGTGCCAGCAGCTTAGGACTAGCTCCAGATACGCAGTATTTT; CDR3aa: CASSLGLAPDTQYF
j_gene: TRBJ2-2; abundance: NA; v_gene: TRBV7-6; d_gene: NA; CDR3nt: TGTGCCAGCAGCCCAATGGGGAGAACCGGGGAGCTGTTTTTT; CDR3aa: CASSPMGRTGELFF
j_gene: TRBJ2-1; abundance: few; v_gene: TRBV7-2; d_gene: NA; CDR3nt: TGTGCCAGCAGTAAGTACTTGGACAATGAGCAGTTCTTC; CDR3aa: CASSKYLDNEQFF
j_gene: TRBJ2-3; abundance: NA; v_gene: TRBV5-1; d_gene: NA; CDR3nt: TGCGCCAGCACCTTGACAGGCCAACGCGCAGATACGCAGTATTTT; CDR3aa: CASTLTGQRADTQYF
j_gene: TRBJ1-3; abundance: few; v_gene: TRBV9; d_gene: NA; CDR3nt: TGTGCCAGCACCGTCGATGGTGGCTCTGGAAACACCATATATTTT; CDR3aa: CASTVDGGSGNTIYF
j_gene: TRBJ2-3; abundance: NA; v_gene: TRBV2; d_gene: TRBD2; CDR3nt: TGTGCCAGCAGAGGAGTAGCGGGGCTCACAGATACGCAGTATTTT; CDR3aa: CASRGVAGLTDTQYF
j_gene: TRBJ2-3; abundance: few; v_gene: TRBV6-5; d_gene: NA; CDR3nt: TGTGCCAGCAGCCTGGACTACAGAAGAACAGATACGCAGTATTTT; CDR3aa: CASSLDYRRTDTQYF
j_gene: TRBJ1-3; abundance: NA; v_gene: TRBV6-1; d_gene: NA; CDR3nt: TGTGCCAGCAGTGAATCCGCGTTATATGGAAACACCATATATTTT; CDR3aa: CASSESALYGNTIYF
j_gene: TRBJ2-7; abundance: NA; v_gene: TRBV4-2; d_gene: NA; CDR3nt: TGTGCCAGCAGCCAAGCCCTTATAGGGTACGAGCAGTACTTC; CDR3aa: CASSQALIGYEQYF
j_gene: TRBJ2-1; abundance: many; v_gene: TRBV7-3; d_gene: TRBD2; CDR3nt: TGTGCCAGCAGCCTAGCGGGGCACGGGAATGAGCAGTTCTTC; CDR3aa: CASSLAGHGNEQFF
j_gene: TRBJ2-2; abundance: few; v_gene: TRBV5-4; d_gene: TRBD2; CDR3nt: TGTGCCAGCAGCCTGACTAGCGGGATTAAGGCCGGGGAGCTGTTTTTT; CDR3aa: CASSLTSGIKAGELFF
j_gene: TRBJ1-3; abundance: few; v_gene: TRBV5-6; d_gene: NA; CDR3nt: TGTGCCAGCAGCTTTAACGCCAGGCGACACTCTGGAAACACCATATATTTT; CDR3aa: CASSFNARRHSGNTIYF
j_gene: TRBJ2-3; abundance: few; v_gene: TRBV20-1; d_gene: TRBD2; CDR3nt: TGCAGTGCTAGACCGACGTCCCTAGCGGGCGGGGGGACAGATACGCAGTATTTT; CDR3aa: CSARPTSLAGGGTDTQYF
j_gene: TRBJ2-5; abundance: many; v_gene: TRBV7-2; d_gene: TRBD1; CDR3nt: TGTGCCAGCAGCCTCGGACAGGGGGTCCCAGAGACCCAGTACTTC; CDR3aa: CASSLGQGVPETQYF
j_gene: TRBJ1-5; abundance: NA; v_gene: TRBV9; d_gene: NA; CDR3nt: TGTGCCAGCAGCGTAGGACCCAGCTACAATCAGCCCCAGCATTTT; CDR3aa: CASSVGPSYNQPQHF
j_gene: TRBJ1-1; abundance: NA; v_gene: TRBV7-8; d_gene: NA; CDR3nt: TGTGCCAGCAGCTTAGGTTGGAGCACTGAAGCTTTCTTT; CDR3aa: CASSLGWSTEAFF
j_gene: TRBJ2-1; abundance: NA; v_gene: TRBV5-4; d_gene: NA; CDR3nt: TGTGCCAGCAGCTTGGCGCTAGATGGGGGGGAGCAGTTCTTC; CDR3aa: CASSLALDGGEQFF
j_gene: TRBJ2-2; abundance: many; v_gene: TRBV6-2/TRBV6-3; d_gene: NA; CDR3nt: TGTGCCAGCAGTCCAATAGGACAGAAGAACACCGGGGAGCTGTTTTTT; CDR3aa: CASSPIGQKNTGELFF
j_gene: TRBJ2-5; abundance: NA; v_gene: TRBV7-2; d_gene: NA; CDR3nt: TGTGCCAGCCAGGGATTAGGGCAGCAAGAGACCCAGTGCTTC; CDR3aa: CASQGLGQQETQCF
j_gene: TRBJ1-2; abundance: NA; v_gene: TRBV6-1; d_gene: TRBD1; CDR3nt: TGTGCCAGCAGGACTAATGGGGGACAGGGGGCGAGCGGCTACACCTTC; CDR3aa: CASRTNGGQGASGYTF
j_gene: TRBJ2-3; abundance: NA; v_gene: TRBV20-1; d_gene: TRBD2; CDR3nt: TGCAGTGCTAGGCCACTAGCGGGAGACCCAGATACGCAGTATTTT; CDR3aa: CSARPLAGDPDTQYF
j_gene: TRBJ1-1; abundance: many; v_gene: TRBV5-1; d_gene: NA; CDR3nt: TGCGCCAGCAGCTGGACAGCGAACACTGAAGCTTTCTTT; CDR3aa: CASSWTANTEAFF
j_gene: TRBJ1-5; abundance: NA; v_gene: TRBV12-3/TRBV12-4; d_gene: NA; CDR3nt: TGTGCCAGCACTATGAGGAAAGGTCAGCCCCAGCATTTT; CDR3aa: CASTMRKGQPQHF
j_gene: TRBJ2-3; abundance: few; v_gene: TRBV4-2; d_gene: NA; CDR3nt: TGTGCCAGCAGCCAAGAAGGGGGAAGGGATTACGCAGATACGCAGTATTTT; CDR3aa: CASSQEGGRDYADTQYF